The source of this T cell receptor (beta chain) is a study of CD8+ T cells in alopecia areata. Germline V lookup: CDR1 MDHEN, CDR2 SYDVKM. The CDR3 has 11 amino acids. V was trimmed by 6 bases and J by 7 bases, leaving 9 bases between them. This clone showed up just a few times. It was cDNA, reverse transcribed from extracted RNA, that served as the sequencing template. Using immunoSEQ multiplex PCR, the repertoire was profiled, and TCRdb retains in-frame clones only, with some absent. The data contain 150,000 or so clones, around 47% of them singletons. Sequenced input: CD4+ T cells sorted from blood. The TCR was taken from a human donor with alopecia areata. The rearrangement links TRBV28 to TRBJ1-1; weak D call: TRBD1 (6 bases). The CDR3 nucleotides are TGTGCCAGCAGGACCAGGGGTGAAGCTTTCTTT. It is translated as CASRTRGEAFF.